This TCR beta chain was sequenced during a study of blood T cell repertoires in COVID-19. Turning to the study itself: COVID-19 samples, acute and convalescent, were from the United States, Italy and Spain. Nucleic acid was either cDNA or gDNA, and it came from T cells, B-cell-depleted T cells, or PBMCs.

Germline values: CDR1 MNHEY, CDR2 SMNVEV (reference sequence). V lost 2 bases to trimming and J lost 2 bases, with 9 bases between them. This CDR3 has 14 residues. Methods used by the authors: Amplifying reference gene primers gave estimates of nucleated cell counts. Generated by immunoSEQ multiplex PCR, the TCRdb table keeps only in-frame clones and is missing some. The DNA was the basis for D and trimming; V, J and clone size are from that table. The sample includes about 170,000 clones, about four fifths of them seen just once. This chain links TRBV27 with TRBJ1-2, with D perhaps TRBD1 (5 bases). Sequenced input: peripheral blood. The clonotype was recovered from a woman aged 70-85 years with acute or convalescent COVID-19. CDR3 amino acids: CASSLRGRNYGYTF. The CDR3 coding sequence is TGTGCCAGCAGTTTAAGGGGAAGGAACTATGGCTACACCTTC.